This record concerns one TCR beta chain sequence. Antigen: not known. The entry originates in a study of blood T cells in healthy people across ages. Findings and caveats of the study: Compared with aged donors, long-lived donors showed fewer expanded clones, suggesting selection.

Isolation of PBMCs gave at least 7 million cells per sample. Trimming removed 8 bases from V and 4 bases from J; junction bases left unmatched: 10. Germline CDR1 MDHEN, CDR2 SYDVKM. CDR3 length: 14 amino acids. It was with a sample-barcoded 5' primer and a J-beta primer mix that a second PCR of roughly 7 to 12 cycles was run. A minimum of 2.5 million CDR3-containing paired-end reads was obtained for each sample. TCRdb called the 5' RACE reads again in MiXCR, with one record for every CDR3 protein. The table lists about 1.8 million distinct CDR3 sequences, just under 50% of them singletons, with around 2.1% in the top ten.

The receptor was isolated from a woman aged 40 to 49 in good health. The chain couples TRBV28 to TRBJ1-2, with 7 bases aligning to TRBD1. The source material was blood. CDR3 region: CASDPPGGSYGYTF. The CDR3 DNA follows: TGTGCCAGCGATCCCCCAGGGGGAAGCTATGGCTACACCTTC.